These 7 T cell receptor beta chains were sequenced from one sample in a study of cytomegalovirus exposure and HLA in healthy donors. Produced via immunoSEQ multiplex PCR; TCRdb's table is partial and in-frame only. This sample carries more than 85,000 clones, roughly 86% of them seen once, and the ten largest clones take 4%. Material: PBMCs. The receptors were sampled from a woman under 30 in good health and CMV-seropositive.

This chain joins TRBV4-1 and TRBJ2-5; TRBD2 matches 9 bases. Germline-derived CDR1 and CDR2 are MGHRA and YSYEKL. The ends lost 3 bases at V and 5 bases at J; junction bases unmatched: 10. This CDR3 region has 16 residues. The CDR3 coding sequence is TGCGCCAGCAGCCAGATAAGGCTAGCGGGGACGGAGACCCAGTACTTC. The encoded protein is CASSQIRLAGTETQYF.

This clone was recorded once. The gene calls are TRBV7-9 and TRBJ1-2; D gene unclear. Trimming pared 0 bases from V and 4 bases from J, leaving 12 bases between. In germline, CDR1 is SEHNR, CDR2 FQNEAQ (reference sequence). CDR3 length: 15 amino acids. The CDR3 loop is CASSLALGGLYGYTF. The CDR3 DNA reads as TGTGCCAGCAGCTTAGCGCTGGGAGGTCTCTATGGCTACACCTTC.

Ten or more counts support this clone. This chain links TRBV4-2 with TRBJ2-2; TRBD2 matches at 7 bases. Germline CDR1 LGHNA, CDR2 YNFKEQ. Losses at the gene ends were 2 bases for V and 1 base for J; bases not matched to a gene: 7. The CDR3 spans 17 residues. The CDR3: CASSQSGREMNTGELFF. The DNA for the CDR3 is TGTGCCAGCAGCCAAAGTGGGCGGGAGATGAACACCGGGGAGCTGTTTTTT.

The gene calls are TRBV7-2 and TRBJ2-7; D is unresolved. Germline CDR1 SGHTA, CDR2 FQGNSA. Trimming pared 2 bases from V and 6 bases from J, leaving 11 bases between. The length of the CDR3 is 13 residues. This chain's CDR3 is CASSLPSETEQYF. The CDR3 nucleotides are TGTGCCAGCAGCTTACCGTCAGAAACCGAGCAGTACTTC. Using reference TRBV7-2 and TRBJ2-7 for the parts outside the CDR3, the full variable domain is GAGVSQSPSNKVTEKGKDVELRCDPISGHTALYWYRQSLGQGLEFLIYFQGNSAPDKSGLPSDRFSAERTGGSVSTLTIQRTQQEDSAVYLCASSLPSETEQYFGPGTRLTVT.

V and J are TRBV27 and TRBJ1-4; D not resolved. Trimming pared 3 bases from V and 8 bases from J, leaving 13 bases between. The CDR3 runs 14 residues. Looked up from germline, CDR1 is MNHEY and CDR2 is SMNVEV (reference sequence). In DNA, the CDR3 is TGTGCCAGCAGTTTCGTGGGGAGCGGGGAAAAACTGTTTTTT. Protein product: CASSFVGSGEKLFF.

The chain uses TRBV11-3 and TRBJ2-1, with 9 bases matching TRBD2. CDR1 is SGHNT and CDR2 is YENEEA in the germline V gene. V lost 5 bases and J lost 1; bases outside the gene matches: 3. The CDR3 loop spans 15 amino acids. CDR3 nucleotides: TGTGCCAGCAGCAGGAGCGGGGGGTCCTACAATGAGCAGTTCTTC. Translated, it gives CASSRSGGSYNEQFF.

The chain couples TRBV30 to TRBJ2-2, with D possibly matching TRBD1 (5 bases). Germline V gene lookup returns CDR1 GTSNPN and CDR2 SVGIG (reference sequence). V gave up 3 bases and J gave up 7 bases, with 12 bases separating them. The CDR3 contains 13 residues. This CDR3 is CAWRQGRVGELFF. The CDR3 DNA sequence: TGTGCCTGGAGGCAGGGAAGGGTCGGGGAGCTGTTTTTT.